Described below is a single T cell receptor (beta chain) sequence and its context. Its antigen is unknown. The sample originates from a study of T-cell memory formation after mild COVID-19. Turning to the study itself: TCR clusters were largely donor specific.

Findings and caveats of the study: Pre-infection memory contained some responding clones, which suggested that cross-reactive memory had joined.

V was clipped by 1 base and J by 6 bases, with 13 bases between them. Germline V gives CDR1 SEHNR, CDR2 FQNEAQ (reference sequence). The CDR3 covers 15 residues. TCRdb itself ran the 5' RACE reads through MiXCR, one entry per CDR3 protein. The repertoire holds approximately 450,000 distinct CDR3 sequences, with 15% to 20% as singletons. The sample taken for sequencing was PBMCs or a T cell subset sorted from them (not recorded which). The chain uses TRBV7-9 and TRBJ2-1; D remains ambiguous. The receptor was isolated from an adult woman who had mild COVID-19 (a few samples of this study predate the infection). Cell type and time point are not known. This CDR3 reads CASSLEALVGNEQFF. The CDR3 nucleotides are TGTGCCAGCAGCTTAGAGGCTCTAGTGGGCAATGAGCAGTTCTTC.